One sample yielded the 27 T cell receptor beta chains listed below, sequenced in a study of CD8 T cells in ankylosing spondylitis. TCRdb re-called the 5' RACE reads with MiXCR, one entry per CDR3 protein. The sample includes around 340,000 distinct CDR3 sequences, roughly 20% of them seen just once. Material: blood, either unsorted or a sorted T cell fraction (not recorded which). The receptors stem from a male donor with ankylosing spondylitis or in good health (not recorded which).

This clonotype has only a few counts. V usage is TRBV2 and J usage is TRBJ2-3, with D tentatively TRBD1 (6 bases). Germline CDR1 SNHLY, CDR2 FYNNEI. The CDR3 sequence is 16 residues long. V lost 1 base to trimming and J lost 0 bases, with 11 bases between them. The CDR3 nucleotides are TGTGCCAGCAGTGAAGGCTCGGGACACAGCACAGATACGCAGTATTTT. Residues: CASSEGSGHSTDTQYF.

The chain uses TRBV27 and TRBJ2-5; 7 bases are shared with TRBD1. The CDR3 has 15 residues. V was clipped by 3 bases and J by 0 bases; unmatched bases: 4. The V gene's germline CDR1 is MNHEY and CDR2 SMNVEV (reference sequence). The chain's CDR3 is CASSFGQVDQETQYF. The DNA for the CDR3 is TGTGCCAGCAGTTTCGGACAGGTCGACCAAGAGACCCAGTACTTC.

This sequence joins TRBV7-9 and TRBJ2-2; TRBD1 or TRBD2 may be the D gene (5 bases each). Germline V gene lookup returns CDR1 SEHNR and CDR2 FQNEAQ (reference sequence). The CDR3 covers 17 residues. V shed 5 bases and J shed 3 bases, with 19 bases lying between them. The CDR3 DNA is TGTGCCAGCAGCCCCGACGTGGGACGGGCCGACACCGGGGAGCTGTTTTTT. Protein product: CASSPDVGRADTGELFF.

This clonotype appeared a few times. This chain uses TRBV7-9 with TRBJ2-5; the D call may be TRBD1 or TRBD2 (6 bases each). CDR3 length: 14 residues. V was trimmed by 4 bases and J by 4 bases, leaving 13 bases between them. Germline CDR1 reads SEHNR; CDR2 reads FQNEAQ (reference sequence). The CDR3: CASSSGEDGETQYF. CDR3 nucleotide sequence: TGTGCCAGCAGCTCAGGGGAGGACGGAGAGACCCAGTACTTC. The full variable domain, in which reference TRBV7-9 and TRBJ2-5 provide the parts outside the CDR3, is DTGVSQNPRHKITKRGQNVTFRCDPISEHNRLYWYRQTLGQGPEFLTYFQNEAQLEKSRLLSDRFSAERPKGSFSTLEIQRTEQGDSAMYLCASSSGEDGETQYFGPGTRLLVL.

A single count supports this clonotype. The rearrangement joins TRBV18 to TRBJ2-1, with unresolved D. V gave up 3 bases and J gave up 7 bases, with 13 bases separating them. The CDR3 is 14 amino acids. Germline CDR1 KGHSH, CDR2 LQKENI. The CDR3 region has the DNA TGTGCCAGCTCACCCGAATACCGTTTAAATGAGCAGTTCTTC. Protein: CASSPEYRLNEQFF.

The rearrangement joins TRBV20-1 to TRBJ2-2, with TRBD1 matching over 9 bases. The V segment lost 2 bases and the J segment 6 bases; nucleotides outside the gene matches: 13. From germline, CDR1 is DFQATT and CDR2 SNEGSKA (reference sequence). This CDR3 is built from 17 residues. The CDR3 nucleotides read TGCAGTGCTAGACCCTTCGGGGGGACAGGGATTGCCGGGGAGCTGTTTTTT. Translated: CSARPFGGTGIAGELFF.

The gene calls are TRBV7-3 and TRBJ2-3, with D possibly matching TRBD2 (5 bases). CDR3 length equals 16 residues. CDR1 is SGHTA, CDR2 FQGTGA, per germline. V was clipped by 5 bases and J by 10 bases, with 25 bases between them. CDR3 sequence (DNA): TGTGCCAGCAGCCCCTACCGCGGGCCCCCCCCCGTGGCGCAGTATTTT. It specifies CASSPYRGPPPVAQYF.

The chain recombines TRBV6-1 with TRBJ2-1; 10 bases line up with TRBD2. Germline CDR1 MNHNS, CDR2 SASEGT. This CDR3 spans 15 amino acids. The V and J ends lost 6 bases and 8 bases, in that order; junction bases with no gene match: 10. This chain's CDR3 is CASSTGTSVNDEQFF. CDR3 DNA sequence: TGTGCCAGCAGCACCGGGACTAGCGTTAACGATGAGCAGTTCTTC.

This clonotype showed up just a few times. The V gene is TRBV12-3 or TRBV12-4, the J gene TRBJ1-1; no clear D. The CDR3 contains 12 residues. The V end lost 2 bases, the J end lost 1 base, and 2 bases lay between the germline ends. In nucleotides, the CDR3 is TGTGCCAGCAGTTTACAGAACACTGAAGCTTTCTTT. As protein: CASSLQNTEAFF.

Only a few counts were recorded for this clonotype. V usage is TRBV29-1 and J usage is TRBJ2-1, with TRBD1 as a possible D gene (5 bases). The CDR3 runs 14 residues. V lost 6 bases to trimming and J lost 7 bases, with 19 bases between them. The germline gives CDR1 SQVTM, CDR2 ANQGSEA. This chain's CDR3 is CSVLYWGGYNEQFF. Here the CDR3 DNA reads TGCAGCGTCCTTTATTGGGGCGGCTATAATGAGCAGTTCTTC.

This clonotype was picked up a small number of times. V is TRBV30 and J is TRBJ2-7, with unresolved D. V was shortened by 1 base and J by 2 bases, with 6 bases between the two germline ends. This CDR3 is 12 amino acids long. Germline CDR1 reads GTSNPN; CDR2 reads SVGIG (reference sequence). CDR3 residues: CAWSAVTYEQYF. The CDR3 DNA reads as TGTGCCTGGAGTGCAGTCACCTACGAGCAGTACTTC.

The chain recombines TRBV20-1 with TRBJ2-4, with D tentatively TRBD1 or TRBD2 (5 bases each). V gave up 3 bases and J gave up 5 bases, with 14 bases separating them. Germline CDR1 and CDR2: DFQATT and SNEGSKA (reference sequence). This CDR3 has 14 residues. The CDR3 sequence: CSARDEGWENIQYF. The CDR3 bases are TGCAGTGCTAGGGATGAGGGGTGGGAAAACATTCAGTACTTC.

The chain uses TRBV11-2 and TRBJ1-1; D call uncertain. The CDR3 loop spans 14 amino acids. V was clipped by 8 bases and J by 1 base, with 14 bases between them. Germline CDR1 is SGHAT and CDR2 is FQNNGV. The CDR3 is CASAAVAANTEAFF. CDR3 DNA sequence: TGTGCCAGCGCCGCCGTGGCAGCGAACACTGAAGCTTTCTTT.

The chain joins TRBV11-2 to TRBJ2-2; weak D call: TRBD1 (5 bases). This CDR3 is 16 amino acids long. The V end was cut by 5 bases, the J end by 7 bases, with 20 bases between. Germline CDR1 and CDR2: SGHAT and FQNNGV. The CDR3 loop reads CASSLSPDRSDGELFF. As DNA, the CDR3 is TGTGCCAGCAGCCTTTCTCCTGACAGATCCGACGGGGAGCTGTTTTTT.

The chain uses TRBV11-2 and TRBJ2-5; 8 bases align to TRBD1. CDR1 is SGHAT and CDR2 is FQNNGV in the germline V gene. After removal of 3 bases from V and 5 bases from J, the junction contained 5 bases not matched to a gene. The CDR3 sequence is 14 residues long. In DNA form, the CDR3 reads TGTGCCAGCAGCTTTGAGAGGACAGGGGAGACCCAGTACTTC. Amino acids: CASSFERTGETQYF.

The table lists this clonotype with a few counts. The chain is built from TRBV6-2 or TRBV6-3 and TRBJ2-2, with 9 bases that match TRBD2. V dropped 5 bases and J dropped 7; count of bases not matched to a gene: 2. Germline CDR1 and CDR2: MNHEY and SVGEGT. This CDR3 spans 13 amino acids. In DNA, the CDR3 is TGTGCCAGCAGTCTACTAGCGGGCGGGGAGCTGTTTTTT. It codes for CASSLLAGGELFF.

This clonotype was seen a handful of times. The gene calls are TRBV29-1 and TRBJ2-7; either TRBD1 or TRBD2 may supply D (5 bases each). V was clipped by 2 bases and J by 5 bases, with 13 bases between them. This CDR3 spans 13 amino acids. Germline V CDR1 and CDR2: SQVTM, ANQGSEA. The CDR3 region is CSVERVGGHEQYF. The CDR3, as DNA: TGCAGCGTTGAAAGGGTTGGGGGACACGAGCAGTACTTC.

The chain combines TRBV25-1 with TRBJ2-7; D not certain. Germline values: CDR1 MGHDK, CDR2 SYGVNS. Trimming left V 4 bases short and J 0 bases short, with 10 bases between. The CDR3 loop spans 14 amino acids. CDR3 DNA: TGTGCCAGCAGTGGTGCCGCGAGCTCCTACGAGCAGTACTTC. This translates into CASSGAASSYEQYF.

This clonotype was recorded a few times. This sequence joins TRBV18 and TRBJ2-7, with TRBD1 as a possible D gene (6 bases). The V and J ends lost 3 bases and 5 bases respectively, with 8 bases between them. CDR1 KGHSH and CDR2 LQKENI come from the germline V gene. The CDR3 is 12 amino acids. DNA of the CDR3: TGTGCCAGCTCACCGGGGGCCAACGAGCAGTACTTC. Translating gives CASSPGANEQYF.

This clonotype came up a few times. The chain carries TRBV11-2 and TRBJ2-1; D is unresolved. The germline V gene has CDR1 SGHAT and CDR2 FQNNGV. V dropped 1 base and J dropped 0 bases, with 10 bases sitting between them. This CDR3 has 16 residues. Here the CDR3 reads CASSLVGPSSYNEQFF. The CDR3, as DNA: TGTGCCAGCAGCTTAGTCGGGCCTAGCTCCTACAATGAGCAGTTCTTC.

This clonotype was seen more than once but under ten times. V usage is TRBV28 and J usage is TRBJ2-1; D gene uncertain. The CDR3 sequence is 15 residues long. The V end lost 7 bases, the J end lost 7 bases, and 20 bases lay between the germline ends. Germline CDR1 is MDHEN and CDR2 is SYDVKM. Here the CDR3 reads CASNPRQEGGNEQFF. DNA for the CDR3: TGTGCCAGCAACCCGCGTCAGGAAGGTGGGAATGAGCAGTTCTTC.

This clonotype was seen only a few times. The chain joins TRBV21-1 to TRBJ2-1; TRBD2 is the table's D call, not checked against the DNA. TRBV21-1 represents a pseudogene. The CDR3 covers 16 residues. The CDR3 reads CASSKEASGGANEQFF. The DNA of the CDR3 is TGTGCCAGCAGCAAAGAGGCTAGCGGGGGGGCCAATGAGCAGTTCTTC.

The V and J genes are TRBV12-3 or TRBV12-4 and TRBJ2-3, with D maybe TRBD1 (5 bases). With 3 bases removed from V and 2 bases from J, the gap between germline ends came to 15 bases. CDR3 length equals 16 residues. CDR3 region: CASSFPRPQDTDTQYF. CDR3 sequence (DNA): TGTGCCAGCAGTTTCCCACGCCCACAGGACACAGATACGCAGTATTTT.

This clonotype was counted between two and nine times. V is TRBV5-8 and J is TRBJ2-1; D may be TRBD1 (6 bases). The CDR3 has 13 amino acids. V was pared by 7 bases and J by 3 bases, with 11 bases between. The germline gives CDR1 SGHTS, CDR2 YDEGEE. Here the CDR3 reads CASAIQGYNEQFF. CDR3 DNA: TGTGCCAGCGCGATACAGGGCTACAATGAGCAGTTCTTC.

The genes are TRBV12-3 or TRBV12-4 and TRBJ1-4; no firm D call. Between the trimmed V and J ends, which lost 3 bases and 5 bases, there was a span of 7 bases. CDR3 size: 13 residues. The CDR3 DNA follows: TGTGCCAGCAGTTTTCGAGAGAATGAAAAACTGTTTTTT. It translates to CASSFRENEKLFF.

This clonotype was seen a handful of times. The chain employs TRBV6-1 and TRBJ1-1; D uncertain. CDR1 is MNHNS, CDR2 SASEGT, per germline. The CDR3 has 14 amino acids. V was trimmed by 7 bases and J by 4 bases, leaving 16 bases between them. The CDR3 DNA follows: TGTGCCAGCACCACCAATCTTCTGGGCACTGAAGCTTTCTTT. Translated: CASTTNLLGTEAFF.

This clonotype was seen more than once but under ten times. The chain employs TRBV5-6 and TRBJ2-5; TRBD2 might be the D (5 bases). Trimming took off 1 base at V and 2 bases at J, with 9 bases between the two ends. Germline assignment: CDR1 SGHDT and CDR2 YYEEEE. The length of the CDR3 is 14 residues. The CDR3 protein is CASSLSGIQETQYF. CDR3 DNA: TGTGCCAGCAGCTTGTCGGGGATTCAAGAGACCCAGTACTTC.